This T cell receptor (beta chain) was observed in a study of blood T cell repertoires in COVID-19. Study-level background: Collection of acute and convalescent COVID-19 samples took place in the United States, Italy and Spain. Sample material is recorded as cDNA or gDNA derived from T cells, B-cell-depleted T cells, or PBMCs.

With 7 bases removed from V and 1 base from J, the gap between germline ends came to 13 bases. Germline CDR1 is MNHEY and CDR2 is SMNVEV (reference sequence). This CDR3 has 14 amino acids. Original methodology: For nucleated cells, counts were estimated from reference gene primer amplification. Only in-frame clones appear in the TCRdb table, and some are missing; sequencing was by immunoSEQ multiplex PCR. V and J calls and clone size are given by that table; D and trimming were obtained from the DNA. The sample records 110,000 to 150,000 clones, 80% to 90% being singletons. This chain links TRBV27 with TRBJ1-1; D unclear. Source material: peripheral blood. The source of this sequence is a woman aged 55-69 years with active COVID-19. The CDR3 DNA sequence: TGTGCCAGCAAAGCGCAGAACAAGAACACTGAAGCTTTCTTT. This gives the protein CASKAQNKNTEAFF.